This T cell receptor (beta chain) was retrieved from a study of T-cell reconstitution after alpha-beta-depleted transplantation in children (dated by TCRdb to 2015 to 2016). Looking at the study overall: Using TCR repertoire profiling, the study quantitatively followed how T-cell immune reconstitution unfolded in children after TCRalphabeta/CD19-depleted allogeneic hematopoietic cell transplantation.

The junction shows trimming of 0 bases on V and 13 bases on J, plus 16 bases between the germline ends. The CDR3 goes from the cysteine to the phenylalanine over 14 residues. CDR3 DNA only is kept here, 42 bases in frame from base 1. The germline V gene encodes CDR1 DFQATT and CDR2 SNEGSKA (reference sequence). This clonotype was observed many times. The antigen it recognizes is unknown. No base quality values were provided; no much bigger clone lies one nucleotide off. To prepare the library, PCR was applied. This sample was sequenced with an Illumina HiSeq 2500. TCR libraries were prepared with molecular barcoding, using unique molecular identifiers to normalize TCRbeta repertoire quantification. TCRdb reprocessed the public reads (quality trimming at Q25 with fastp, clone calling with MiXCR) and kept in-frame beta chains. Every entry covers one CDR3 protein and lists the most common genes and DNA from its rows. A total of approximately 93,000 distinct CDR3 sequences appear in this sample, 7% to 10% of them only once. The top ten clones comprise approximately 7% of the sample.

The rearranged segments are TRBV20-1 and TRBJ1-6; the D gene cannot be resolved reliably. This specimen was PBMCs from the stem cell graft donor, taken from the stem cell graft. The source is a human donor who donated a stem cell graft to a child with congenital amegakaryocytic thrombocytopenia. The DNA reads TGCAGTGCTAGAGATCCCGGCAGTTCCGGGCCCCTCCACTTT. It encodes CSARDPGSSGPLHF.